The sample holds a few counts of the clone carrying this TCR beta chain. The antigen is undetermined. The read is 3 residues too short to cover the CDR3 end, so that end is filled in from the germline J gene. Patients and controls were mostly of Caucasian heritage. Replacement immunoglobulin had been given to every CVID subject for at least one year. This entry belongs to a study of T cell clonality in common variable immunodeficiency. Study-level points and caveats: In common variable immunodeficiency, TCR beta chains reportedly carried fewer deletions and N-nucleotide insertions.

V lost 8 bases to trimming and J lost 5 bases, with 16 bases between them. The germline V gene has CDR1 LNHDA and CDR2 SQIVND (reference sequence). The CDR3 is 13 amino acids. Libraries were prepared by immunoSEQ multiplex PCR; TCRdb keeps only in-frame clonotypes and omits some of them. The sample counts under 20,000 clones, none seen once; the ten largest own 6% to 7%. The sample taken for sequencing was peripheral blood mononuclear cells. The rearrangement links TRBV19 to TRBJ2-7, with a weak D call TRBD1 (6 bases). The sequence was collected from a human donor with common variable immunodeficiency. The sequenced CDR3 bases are TGTGCCAGTCGCCAGGGGTTCGGGGACGAG. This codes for CASRQGFGDE. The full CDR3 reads CASRQGFGDEQYF.